The 9 T cell receptor beta chains below come from one sample, sequenced in a study of cytomegalovirus exposure and HLA in healthy donors. The PCR used 60 Vbeta and 13 Jbeta primers. The data were produced by immunoSEQ multiplex PCR, yet TCRdb's version contains in-frame clones alone and is incomplete. The sample has 140,000 to 150,000 clones; 70% to 85% are singletons. Sequencing used PBMCs. These receptors were obtained from a woman aged 55-75 years in good health and CMV-seropositive.

The chain couples TRBV20-1 to TRBJ2-7; no clear D. This CDR3 has 11 residues. Deletions cut 4 bases from V and 6 bases from J, with 10 bases between. Germline V lookup: CDR1 DFQATT, CDR2 SNEGSKA (reference sequence). The CDR3 DNA sequence: TGCAGTGCTACCCCCTACTTCGAGCAGTACTTC. It yields the protein CSATPYFEQYF.

The chain couples TRBV10-3 to TRBJ2-7; D remains unclear. Per germline, CDR1 ENHRY and CDR2 SYGVKD. This CDR3 contains 13 residues. V lost 4 bases, J lost 0 bases, and 7 bases lay in between. The CDR3 region has the DNA TGTGCCATCAGTGTGCTGAGCTCCTACGAGCAGTACTTC. Amino acids: CAISVLSSYEQYF.

The chain carries TRBV5-1 and TRBJ2-7, with a tentative D call TRBD2 (6 bases). The CDR3 runs 16 residues. Germline lookup yields CDR1 SGHRS and CDR2 YFSETQ. Trimming pared 0 bases from V and 4 bases from J, leaving 17 bases between. The CDR3 coding sequence is TGCGCCAGCAGCTTGGCCCCCCCGGGAGAAGGTTACGAGCAGTACTTC. Its protein is CASSLAPPGEGYEQYF. The full variable domain, in which reference TRBV5-1 and TRBJ2-7 provide the parts outside the CDR3, is KAGVTQTPRYLIKTRGQQVTLSCSPISGHRSVSWYQQTPGQGLQFLFEYFSETQRNKGNFPGRFSGRQFSNSRSEMNVSTLELGDSALYLCASSLAPPGEGYEQYFGPGTRLTVT.

The rearrangement uses TRBV28 and TRBJ2-2; 9 bases fit TRBD2. Per the germline V gene, CDR1 is MDHEN and CDR2 is SYDVKM. This CDR3 region has 14 residues. Trimming at V came to 7 bases and at J to 8 bases, leaving 8 bases not matched to a gene. DNA for the CDR3: TGTGCCAGCATCGCGGGAGGGCTCGCTGGGGAGCTGTTTTTT. It specifies CASIAGGLAGELFF.

CDR3 in DNA: TGTGCCAGCAGTCCACAGGGCTACGAGCAGTACTTC. This gives the protein CASSPQGYEQYF. J is TRBJ2-7 and V is TRBV27, with TRBD1 as a possible D gene (6 bases). Germline-derived CDR1 and CDR2 are MNHEY and SMNVEV (reference sequence). The V end lost 5 bases, the J end lost 3 bases, and 8 bases lay between the germline ends. This CDR3 spans 12 amino acids.

On this clone: One junction end does not reproduce the germline sequence, and a read error may be involved. The chain uses TRBV19 and TRBJ2-7, with TRBD1 matching over 10 bases. Germline CDR1 reads LNHDA; CDR2 reads SQIVND (reference sequence). CDR3 length: 15 residues. CDR3 region: CASSPGDRGNGERYF. The CDR3 nucleotides read TGTGCCAGTAGTCCGGGGGACAGGGGAAATGGAGAGCGGTACTTC. Looking up the rest from reference TRBV19 and TRBJ2-7 gives the full variable domain: DGGITQSPKYLFRKEGQNVTLSCEQNLNHDAMYWYRQDPGQGLRLIYYSQIVNDFQKGDIAEGYSVSREKKESFPLTVTSAQKNPTAFYLCASSPGDRGNGERYFGPGTRLTVT.

The rearrangement uses TRBV30 and TRBJ2-7; 12 nucleotides agree with TRBD2. Germline V gives CDR1 GTSNPN, CDR2 SVGIG (reference sequence). This CDR3 region has 17 residues. After removal of 8 bases from V and 0 bases from J, the junction contained 14 bases not matched to a gene. DNA for the CDR3: TGTGCCGGAGAGGCTTCTAGCGGGAGGGACGGCTCCTACGAGCAGTACTTC. Its protein product is CAGEASSGRDGSYEQYF.

Points on this clone: The sample has other DNA sequences that encode this CDR3 too. The chain recombines TRBV7-2 with TRBJ1-1; D is undetermined. In germline, CDR1 is SGHTA, CDR2 FQGNSA. The ends were cut back, 6 bases at V and 0 bases at J, with 8 bases in the middle. The CDR3 length is 13 residues. The CDR3 nucleotides are TGTGCCAGCAGTTCTACCTTGAACACTGAAGCTTTCTTT. It encodes CASSSTLNTEAFF.

This chain links TRBV4-1 with TRBJ2-7; no definite D call. Trimming took 4 bases from V and 2 from J, leaving 12 bases between them. This CDR3 contains 14 residues. Germline lookup yields CDR1 MGHRA and CDR2 YSYEKL. CDR3 loop: CASSLAARAYEQYF. The DNA for the CDR3 is TGCGCCAGCAGCCTCGCGGCCCGCGCCTACGAGCAGTACTTC.